The clone carrying this TCR beta chain was observed at least ten times. The antigen is unknown. Original analysis: Researchers built a distant-metastasis classifier for papillary thyroid cancer that drew on CDR3 differences across clinicopathological groups. MiXCR re-clonotyped the PCR reads for TCRdb. The V and J calls, along with clone size, are taken from TCRdb and not from the paper's own processing. This table holds approximately 40,000 clones, more than 9.5% found once. The data were obtained in a study of metastatic and nonmetastatic thyroid tumors. Study at large: Both malignant and benign thyroid patients supplied peripheral blood and tumor or nodule tissue samples, across which the repertoires of these patients were then compared.

V was pared by 3 bases and J by 4 bases, with 9 bases of the junction left unmatched. The CDR3 is 16 amino acids. Germline lookup yields CDR1 MNHNS and CDR2 SASEGT. Treatment of any kind had been given to no patient before thyroid surgery. Whole-study findings and limits: For both blood and tumor, malignant thyroid tumors reportedly showed significantly higher TCR beta diversity than benign nodules did.

The clonotype originates from a female donor with papillary thyroid cancer or a benign thyroid nodule (not recorded which). Some clones in this sample may be carry-over from other donors' samples. The rearrangement uses TRBV6-1 and TRBJ2-1; TRBD2 agrees at 7 bases. Sequencing was carried out using blood. The DNA of the CDR3 is TGTGCCAGCAGTGAGGATGGACTAGTCGAATACAATGAGCAGTTCTTC. As protein: CASSEDGLVEYNEQFF.